These T cell receptor beta chains were read from a single sample in a study of cytomegalovirus exposure and HLA in healthy donors. Assay used: immunoSEQ multiplex PCR; TCRdb lists only in-frame clones, some missing. The sample lists 150,000 to 250,000 clones, 85% occurring once. Material: PBMCs. All receptors derive from a woman aged 45 to 65 in good health and CMV-seronegative. Both conserved end residues are part of each CDR3. D genes are given only for firm matches. Size is stated for part of the rows, as once, few or many counts, or as a class when the clone is expanded.

TRBV11-2	-	TRBJ2-7	-	CASSLSGWAYEQYF	TGTGCCAGCAGCTTATCAGGGTGGGCCTACGAGCAGTACTTC
TRBV18	-	TRBJ1-2	TRBD1	CASSGIGQGRNGYTF	TGTGCCAGCTCAGGAATAGGACAGGGGCGGAATGGCTACACCTTC
TRBV30	-	TRBJ2-5	-	CAWSGSLRQETQYF	TGTGCCTGGAGTGGGTCCCTCAGGCAAGAGACCCAGTACTTC
TRBV5-1	-	TRBJ2-7	TRBD2	CASSLRAGKSYEQYF	TGCGCCAGCAGCCTAAGAGCGGGGAAATCCTACGAGCAGTACTTC
TRBV5-1	-	TRBJ1-5	TRBD1	CASSVGQGFPPSPQHF	TGCGCCAGCAGCGTGGGACAGGGGTTCCCTCCGTCGCCCCAGCATTTT
TRBV25-1	-	TRBJ2-3	TRBD2	CASSRTSGGDTQYF	TGTGCCAGCAGCCGGACTAGCGGGGGAGATACGCAGTATTTT
TRBV30	-	TRBJ1-4	TRBD1	CAWSDGQGNEKLFF	TGTGCCTGGAGTGATGGACAGGGGAATGAAAAACTGTTTTTT
TRBV28	-	TRBJ1-1	-	CASRSTLRGAFF	TGTGCCAGCCGGTCAACACTACGGGGAGCTTTCTTT
TRBV2	-	TRBJ2-7	-	CASLYTGYEQYF	TGTGCCAGCTTATATACAGGGTACGAGCAGTACTTC
TRBV7-2	-	TRBJ1-5	TRBD1	CASSPQGGTDQPQHF	TGTGCCAGCAGCCCTCAGGGGGGAACTGATCAGCCCCAGCATTTT
TRBV7-2	-	TRBJ2-3	TRBD2	CASSFLTSGISGTDTQYF	TGTGCCAGCAGCTTCTTGACTAGCGGGATTAGTGGAACAGATACGCAGTATTTT
TRBV30	-	TRBJ2-2	-	CAWSVRLRSGELFF	TGTGCCTGGAGTGTACGGCTTCGGAGCGGGGAGCTGTTTTTT
TRBV11-2	-	TRBJ2-7	TRBD2	CASSLEALAGAVLSSYEQYF	TGTGCCAGCAGCTTAGAGGCGCTAGCGGGAGCGGTTTTGAGCTCCTACGAGCAGTACTTC
TRBV5-5	few	TRBJ1-1	-	CASSSLSTEAFF	TGTGCCAGCAGCTCCCTTAGCACTGAAGCTTTCTTT
TRBV5-1	once	TRBJ2-1	-	CASSSARGTSEQFF	TGCGCCAGCAGCTCGGCACGCGGTACCTCTGAGCAGTTCTTC
TRBV2	-	TRBJ2-2	TRBD2	CASRVLAGTPNTGELFF	TGTGCCAGCAGAGTACTAGCGGGTACTCCGAACACCGGGGAGCTGTTTTTT
TRBV21-1	-	TRBJ1-1	-	CASSKEDNF	TGTGCCAGCAGCAAAGAGGACAACTTT
TRBV19	once	TRBJ1-1	-	CASSMDSRWTEAFF	TGTGCCAGTAGTATGGACAGCCGTTGGACTGAAGCTTTCTTT
TRBV19	-	TRBJ2-2	TRBD1	CASSLPMPDRSTGELFF	TGTGCCAGTAGTCTACCCATGCCGGACAGGTCCACCGGGGAGCTGTTTTTT
TRBV28	-	TRBJ1-2	TRBD1	CASSHPGTGGLNNYGYTF	TGTGCCAGCAGTCACCCCGGGACAGGGGGCCTTAATAACTATGGCTACACCTTC
TRBV7-2	-	TRBJ1-1	-	CASSVSAGVITEAFF	TGTGCCAGCAGCGTATCGGCAGGGGTAATCACTGAAGCTTTCTTT
TRBV7-3	-	TRBJ2-1	TRBD2	CASSLIGTSGSYNEQFF	TGTGCCAGCAGCTTAATCGGGACTAGCGGATCCTACAATGAGCAGTTCTTC
TRBV10-3	-	TRBJ2-1	TRBD2	CATSYRTSGGGNEQFF	TGTGCCACCTCATACCGGACTAGCGGAGGGGGCAATGAGCAGTTCTTC